This is a list of T cell receptor beta chains from one sample in a study of shared clonotypes between healthy human individuals. TCRdb's copy holds only in-frame clones and misses some; the assay was immunoSEQ multiplex PCR. The table has a few million clones, 90% to 97% seen once; the top ten hold approximately 0.13%. Sequencing input: naive CD4+ T cells sorted from blood. The source is a man younger than 35 in good health. Both conserved end residues are part of each CDR3. The D gene is left open where the match is weak. Clone size is shown for a subset of rows, as once, few, many or a class of expanded clone.

NA	TRBV2	TRBD1	TRBJ2-2	TGTGCCAGCAGACAGACAGGGAACGGGGAGCTGTTTTTT	CASRQTGNGELFF
NA	TRBV2	NA	TRBJ2-1	TGTGCCAGCAGTCGCGACAGGAGCTCCTACAATGAGCAGTTCTTC	CASSRDRSSYNEQFF
NA	TRBV29-1	TRBD1	TRBJ2-7	TGCAGCGTCAGACAGGGGACCTACGAGCAGTACTTC	CSVRQGTYEQYF
NA	TRBV11-2	NA	TRBJ2-2	TGTGCCAGCAGCTTCACGACCGGCGGGGAGCTGTTTTTT	CASSFTTGGELFF
NA	TRBV5-1	NA	TRBJ2-3	TGCGCCAGCGGCCGGGACACTAGCACAGATACGCAGTATTTT	CASGRDTSTDTQYF
once	TRBV10-3	TRBD2	TRBJ2-1	TGTGCCATCATGAGGAGCGGGATCTCCTACAATGAGCAGTTCTTC	CAIMRSGISYNEQFF
few	TRBV6-5	TRBD2	TRBJ2-7	TGTGCCAGCAGTTACTCACGGGGGGGCCCCTACGAGCAGTACTTC	CASSYSRGGPYEQYF
NA	TRBV4-2	TRBD2	TRBJ2-2	TGTGCCAGCAGCCAAGAGGCTAGCGGGGGGCACACCGGGGAGCTGTTTTTT	CASSQEASGGHTGELFF
NA	TRBV7-3	TRBD2	TRBJ2-2	TGTGCCAGCAGTAGGAGTGGGCTAGCGGGCACTACCGGGGAGCTGTTTTTT	CASSRSGLAGTTGELFF
NA	TRBV7-7	NA	TRBJ2-2	TGTGCTAGCAGCTTAGATTATCTCACCGGGGAGCTGTTTTTT	CASSLDYLTGELFF
NA	TRBV19	TRBD1	TRBJ1-5	TGTGCCAGTCGCCAGGGGGCGCAACAGCCCCAGCATTTT	CASRQGAQQPQHF
NA	TRBV28	TRBD1	TRBJ1-5	TGTGCCAGCAGTTTTAAGACAGGGAATCAGCCCCAGCATTTT	CASSFKTGNQPQHF
NA	TRBV14	TRBD2	TRBJ2-3	TGTGCCAGCAGCCAAGTAGCTAGCGGGCGTCAAGATACGCAGTATTTT	CASSQVASGRQDTQYF
NA	TRBV5-1	TRBD1	TRBJ2-7	TGCGCCAGCAGCTATGGGGACAGGGCGACCGAGCAGTACTTC	CASSYGDRATEQYF
NA	TRBV5-5	NA	TRBJ1-6	TGTGCCAGCAGCGGGGCGAACTTGCCCGGCTCCTATAATTCACCCCTCCACTTT	CASSGANLPGSYNSPLHF
NA	TRBV19	NA	TRBJ1-6	TGTGCCAGTAGTATGGTCCAGACTAATTCACCCCTCCACTTT	CASSMVQTNSPLHF
few	TRBV10-1	NA	TRBJ2-7	TGCGCCGGTCCCTACGAGCAGTACTTC	CAGPYEQYF
NA	TRBV4-1	NA	TRBJ2-7	TGCGCCAGCAGCCAAGAATGGGGAGGGGGCGCATCCTTCTACGAGCAGTACTTC	CASSQEWGGGASFYEQYF
NA	TRBV9	NA	TRBJ1-6	TGTGCCAGCAGCGTAGTGGCAGACTTCAATTCACCCCTCCACTTT	CASSVVADFNSPLHF
NA	TRBV11-1	TRBD1	TRBJ1-6	TGTGCCAGCAGCTTGTTCGGGACAGGGGGTAATAATTCACCCCTCCACTTT	CASSLFGTGGNNSPLHF
NA	TRBV7-9	NA	TRBJ1-2	TGTGCCAGCAGCTTAGTGCAGGGCAGGGACTATGGCTACACCTTC	CASSLVQGRDYGYTF
NA	TRBV5-1	NA	TRBJ2-7	TGCGCCAGCAGCTACACAGGGTCGGGCGAGCAGTACTTC	CASSYTGSGEQYF
NA	TRBV2	NA	TRBJ1-6	TGTGCCAGCAGAGGAGACAGGCCCCGTAATAATTCACCCCTCCACTTT	CASRGDRPRNNSPLHF
NA	TRBV4-1	NA	TRBJ1-4	TGCGCCAGCAGCCAAGTTGGACCCCCGGGTCTCAGTATGGGACTGTTTTTT	CASSQVGPPGLSMGLFF
NA	TRBV18	TRBD1	TRBJ2-6	TGTGCCAGCTCACCGAACCTTCGGACAGGGGGAACTGGGGCCAACGTCCTGACTTTC	CASSPNLRTGGTGANVLTF
once	TRBV5-1	TRBD1	TRBJ2-6	TGCGCCAGCAGCTGGGCAGGGGGCTTGGCCAACGTCCTGACTTTC	CASSWAGGLANVLTF
NA	TRBV11-3	NA	TRBJ2-5	TGTGCCAGCAGCTTAGGGGGGGAGTTCAGGCAAGAGACCCAGTACTTC	CASSLGGEFRQETQYF
NA	TRBV27	NA	TRBJ1-3	TGTGCCAGCAGGGACAGTGCGGGAAACACCATATATTTT	CASRDSAGNTIYF
NA	TRBV15	NA	TRBJ2-7	TGTGCCACCAGCAGAGATAGGAACGAGCAGTACTTC	CATSRDRNEQYF
NA	TRBV30	NA	TRBJ1-1	TGTGCCGGCAACAGGGTAGGGACTGAAGCTTTCTTT	CAGNRVGTEAFF
NA	TRBV9	NA	TRBJ1-3	TGTGCCAGCAGCCTCAGTGATAACTCTGGAAACACCATATATTTT	CASSLSDNSGNTIYF
once	TRBV30	NA	TRBJ1-2	TGTGCCTGGAGTACCACCATGTCCTGGGGGGGGCGCGGCCTCGGGTACACCTTC	CAWSTTMSWGGRGLGYTF
NA	TRBV7-9	NA	TRBJ2-3	TGTGCCAGCATCCCGAAGGGTAGTTTTTCAGATACGCAGTATTTT	CASIPKGSFSDTQYF
NA	TRBV30	TRBD1	TRBJ1-4	TGTGCCTGGAGTGCCTCTGACAGGGGTAATGAAAAACTGTTTTTT	CAWSASDRGNEKLFF
NA	TRBV5-1	NA	TRBJ1-4	TGCGCCAGCAGTTGGAAGTCTGCAACTAATGAAAAACTGTTTTTT	CASSWKSATNEKLFF
NA	TRBV6-1	NA	TRBJ1-6	TGTGCCAGCAGATGGGCTCGAGGGGATAATTCACCCCTCCACTTT	CASRWARGDNSPLHF
NA	TRBV4-2	NA	TRBJ1-1	TGTGCCAGCAGCCCCCAGGTTGCCACTGAAGCTTTCTTT	CASSPQVATEAFF
NA	TRBV11-3	NA	TRBJ2-2	TGTGCCAGCAGCTCGGTAACCGGGGAGCTGTTTTTT	CASSSVTGELFF
NA	TRBV7-2	TRBD2	TRBJ2-3	TGTGCCAGCAGCTTAATGGCGGGAGGCACAGATACGCAGTATTTT	CASSLMAGGTDTQYF
NA	TRBV10-1	NA	TRBJ2-7	TGCGCCAGCAGTGGTACGTCCTACGAGCAGTACTTC	CASSGTSYEQYF
NA	TRBV28	TRBD1	TRBJ2-4	TGTGCCAGCAGTTTTGGGAGACAGGGGGCCAACATTCAGTACTTC	CASSFGRQGANIQYF
NA	TRBV5-4	TRBD2	TRBJ2-5	TGTGCCAGCAGCTCACCGACTAGCGGGAGAGGGGGGGAGACCCAGTACTTC	CASSSPTSGRGGETQYF
NA	TRBV5-1	NA	TRBJ1-1	TGCGCCAGCAGCTTAATGTCGGCTGACACTGAAGCTTTCTTT	CASSLMSADTEAFF
NA	TRBV5-1	NA	TRBJ1-2	TGCGCCAGCAGCTTGGAACCAGCAAACTATGGCTACACCTTC	CASSLEPANYGYTF
NA	TRBV18	NA	TRBJ1-5	TGTGCCAGCTCACCATCCCAACAGAGCAATCAGCCCCAGCATTTT	CASSPSQQSNQPQHF
NA	TRBV4-3	TRBD1	TRBJ1-2	TGCGCCAGCAGCCAAGCGCCTACAGGGGGCTATGGCTACACCTTC	CASSQAPTGGYGYTF
once	TRBV7-9	NA	TRBJ2-5	TGTGCCAGCAGCTCCCCGAAACAGGGAGGAGAGACCCAGTACTTC	CASSSPKQGGETQYF
NA	TRBV2	TRBD2	TRBJ2-1	TGTGCCAGCAGCCCTCGGACTAGCGGGACCTACAATGAGCAGTTCTTC	CASSPRTSGTYNEQFF